The next 8 T cell receptor beta chains were all read from a single sample in a study of blood T cells in healthy people across ages. A second PCR of about 7 to 12 cycles used a sample-barcoded 5' primer and a J-beta primer mix. TCRdb called the 5' RACE reads again in MiXCR, with one record for every CDR3 protein. The sample records around 940,000 distinct CDR3 sequences, approximately 50% being singletons. Sequencing was carried out using blood. The receptors were gathered from a woman aged 55-69 years in good health.

The chain uses TRBV29-1 and TRBJ2-3; 9 bases are shared with TRBD1. This CDR3 spans 14 amino acids. Germline V CDR1 and CDR2: SQVTM, ANQGSEA. The trim removed 5 bases at V and 4 bases at J, leaving 7 bases unmatched. The CDR3: CSVHPGTGSDTQYF. The CDR3 nucleotides read TGCAGCGTTCATCCCGGGACAGGGTCAGATACGCAGTATTTT.

Only a few counts were recorded for this clonotype. The chain couples TRBV7-9 to TRBJ1-1; D remains unclear. V lost 5 bases to trimming and J lost 2 bases, with 15 bases between them. The CDR3 consists of 15 residues. In germline, CDR1 is SEHNR, CDR2 FQNEAQ (reference sequence). This CDR3 reads CASSPSRTENTEAFF. CDR3 in DNA: TGTGCCAGCAGCCCCAGTAGGACTGAAAACACTGAAGCTTTCTTT.

Concerning this clonotype: The junction differs from germline at one of its ends, possibly a read error. The V call is TRBV7-2, the J call TRBJ1-6; D is unresolved. The CDR3 has 15 residues. CDR1 SGHTA and CDR2 FQGNSA come from the germline V gene. As DNA, the CDR3 is TGTGTCAGCAGCTTGAGACAACCAAAAACTTCACCCCTCCACTTT. Translation gives CVSSLRQPKTSPLHF.

The rearrangement joins TRBV24-1 to TRBJ2-3, with 8 bases matching TRBD2. V was pared by 2 bases and J by 2 bases, with 11 bases of the junction left unmatched. The CDR3 runs to 18 residues. Germline V CDR1 and CDR2: KGHDR, SFDVKD. The CDR3, as DNA: TGTGCCACCAGTGATTCTCCCAGTAGCGGGGCAACCACAGATACGCAGTATTTT. Protein: CATSDSPSSGATTDTQYF.

The chain has TRBV6-4 and TRBJ2-5; the D is unclear. CDR1 is MRHNA and CDR2 is SNTAGT in the germline V gene. V shed 6 bases and J shed 5 bases, with 13 bases lying between them. There are 13 residues in the CDR3. The CDR3 loop reads CASSDPARETQYF. The CDR3 DNA reads TGTGCCAGCAGCGACCCAGCCAGGGAGACCCAGTACTTC.

This clonotype occurred a few times. This chain joins TRBV29-1 and TRBJ2-5; 9 nucleotides line up with TRBD1. The trim removed 7 bases at V and 3 bases at J, leaving 0 bases unmatched. The CDR3 is 11 residues long. Germline V gene lookup returns CDR1 SQVTM and CDR2 ANQGSEA. CDR3 amino acids: CSGDREETQYF. The CDR3 DNA reads TGCAGCGGGGACAGGGAAGAGACCCAGTACTTC.

In this sample, this clonotype turned up a few times. CDR3 sequence (DNA): TGTGCCAGCAGCCACGGGCAAGCGTTAGCTTTCTTT. Protein sequence: CASSHGQALAFF. The rearrangement links TRBV16 to TRBJ1-1; D remains unclear. V was trimmed by 3 bases and J by 10 bases, leaving 12 bases between them. The CDR3 extends over 12 amino acids. Germline CDR1 is KGHSY and CDR2 is FQNENV.

The count of this clonotype is one. A junction boundary mismatches the germline segment, possibly from a read error. The V gene is TRBV7-2, the J gene TRBJ1-4; TRBD1 is a possible D gene (5 bases). CDR1 and CDR2 from the germline V gene are SGHTA and FQGNSA. The CDR3 is 14 residues long. This CDR3 is CASSPWGWGEELFF. Written as DNA, the CDR3 is TGTGCCAGCAGCCCTTGGGGGTGGGGTGAAGAACTGTTTTTT.